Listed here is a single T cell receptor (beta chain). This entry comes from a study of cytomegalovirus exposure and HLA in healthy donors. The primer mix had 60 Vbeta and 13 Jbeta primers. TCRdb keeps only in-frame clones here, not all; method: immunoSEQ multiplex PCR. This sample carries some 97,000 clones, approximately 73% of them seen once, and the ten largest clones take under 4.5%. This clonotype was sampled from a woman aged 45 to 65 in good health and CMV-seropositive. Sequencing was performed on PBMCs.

The CDR3 spells CASSESLIGGYTF. The CDR3 coding sequence is TGCGCCAGCAGTGAGTCTCTCATCGGTGGCTACACCTTC. V gene TRBV10-1 combines with J gene TRBJ1-2; D is uncertain. Germline CDR1 reads WNHNN; CDR2 reads SYGVQD (reference sequence). The CDR3 length is 13 residues. V was clipped by 0 bases and J by 7 bases, with 9 bases between them.